Presented here are 27 T cell receptor beta chains from one specimen sequenced in a study of molecular identifiers for immune sequencing clone quantification. TCRdb passed the PCR reads through MiXCR, listing each CDR3 protein once. The sample holds about 630,000 distinct CDR3 sequences; 25% are singletons and the top ten take 0.75% to 0.8%. Sequencing input: naive CD8+ T cells from blood, with Jurkat cell RNA spiked in. Described subset: FACS-sorted CD8+CD4-CCR7+CD45RA+ naive T cells. Receptors were obtained from a human donor in good health. Some libraries in this study had Jurkat cell RNA spiked in.

The rearrangement uses TRBV4-1 and TRBJ1-5; D not certain. Germline lookup yields CDR1 MGHRA and CDR2 YSYEKL. Trimming left V 4 bases short and J 5 bases short, with 12 bases between. The CDR3 consists of 14 residues. The CDR3: CASSPRKTDQPQHF. CDR3 in DNA: TGCGCCAGCAGCCCCCGGAAGACTGATCAGCCCCAGCATTTT.

This clonotype was found many times. This chain uses TRBV20-1 with TRBJ2-3; 8 nucleotides match TRBD2. The V gene's germline CDR1 is DFQATT and CDR2 SNEGSKA (reference sequence). The CDR3 spans 15 residues. Trimming took 0 bases from V and 5 from J; bases not matched to a gene: 7. CDR3 DNA sequence: TGCAGTGCTAGAGATCCGGGACTAGAAAAAGATACGCAGTATTTT. Translating gives CSARDPGLEKDTQYF.

This clonotype has a count of ten or more. This chain joins TRBV2 and TRBJ1-5; D gene uncertain. The CDR3 loop spans 14 amino acids. CDR1 and CDR2 from the germline V gene are SNHLY and FYNNEI. The V end was cut by 2 bases, the J end by 3 bases, with 8 bases between. CDR3 region: CASSERGINQPQHF. CDR3 nucleotide sequence: TGTGCCAGCAGTGAAAGAGGAATCAATCAGCCCCAGCATTTT.

The table lists this clonotype with many counts. The chain employs TRBV5-6 and TRBJ1-1; 8 bases agree with TRBD1. The CDR3 runs 14 residues. Germline V lookup: CDR1 SGHDT, CDR2 YYEEEE. Losses at the gene ends were 4 bases for V and 7 bases for J; bases not matched to a gene: 9. CDR3 sequence: CASSAQGAIIEAFF. DNA of the CDR3: TGTGCCAGCAGCGCCCAGGGGGCAATAATTGAAGCTTTCTTT.

This clonotype was seen a single time. The chain joins TRBV30 to TRBJ2-7; D gene ambiguous. The CDR3 is 11 amino acids. CDR1 is GTSNPN and CDR2 is SVGIG in the germline V gene (reference sequence). V lost 3 bases and J lost 7, with 10 bases in between. The CDR3 spells CAWRRKREQYF. CDR3 sequence (DNA): TGTGCCTGGAGACGTAAGAGAGAGCAGTACTTC.

The CDR3 DNA follows: TGTGCCAGTAACCTAGGGGGTGATCAGCCCCAGCATTTT. Protein sequence: CASNLGGDQPQHF. V usage is TRBV19 and J usage is TRBJ1-5; D might be TRBD1 (6 bases). V was trimmed by 7 bases and J by 5 bases, leaving 12 bases between them. The germline gives CDR1 LNHDA, CDR2 SQIVND (reference sequence). The CDR3 has 13 amino acids.

On this clonotype itself: A read error may be the cause here, since a much bigger clone is one base away. The CDR3, as DNA: TGTGCCAGCAGCCCCAATCCGAGTAGCGGGAGAGAGCCCCAGTACTTC. Translated: CASSPNPSSGREPQYF. The chain has TRBV7-9 and TRBJ2-5; 9 positions agree with TRBD2. The germline V gene has CDR1 SEHNR and CDR2 FQNEAQ (reference sequence). The CDR3 is 16 residues long.

In the case of this clonotype: At one end, the junction sequence differs from germline, possibly due to a read error. The CDR3 region has the DNA TGTGCCAGCAGCTCGAGCCTGGGGGCCCACTCCTACGAGCAGTGCTTC. Translation gives CASSSSLGAHSYEQCF. V gene TRBV7-9 combines with J gene TRBJ2-7; perhaps TRBD1 as D (6 bases). The CDR3 consists of 16 residues. Germline V CDR1 and CDR2: SEHNR, FQNEAQ (reference sequence).

On this clonotype itself: This may be a read error: a much more frequent sequence differs by one nucleotide. The genes are TRBV12-3 or TRBV12-4 and TRBJ2-2; possibly TRBD1 or TRBD2 for D (5 bases each). The length of the CDR3 is 15 residues. Trimming removed 6 bases at V and 5 bases at J, with 16 bases between. The CDR3 DNA reads TGTGCCAGCAGCCGCCCGGGGCAAGATACCGGGGAGCTGTTTTTT. This codes for CASSRPGQDTGELFF.

This clonotype was found a few times. V usage is TRBV7-9 and J usage is TRBJ1-2; 8 positions agree with TRBD1. The ends lost 0 bases at V and 4 bases at J; junction bases unmatched: 4. Looked up from germline, CDR1 is SEHNR and CDR2 is FQNEAQ (reference sequence). This CDR3 spans 15 amino acids. The CDR3 nucleotides are TGTGCCAGCAGCTTAGCCCGGGACAGGACCTATGGCTACACCTTC. It is translated as CASSLARDRTYGYTF.

This clonotype has at least ten counts. This chain joins TRBV28 and TRBJ2-7; D gene unclear. Germline CDR1 and CDR2: MDHEN and SYDVKM. This CDR3 has 11 amino acids. V was trimmed by 5 bases and J by 4 bases, leaving 6 bases between them. CDR3 loop: CASSPRYEQYF. The CDR3 nucleotides read TGTGCCAGCAGTCCTCGGTACGAGCAGTACTTC.

This clonotype was recorded at least ten times. The J gene is TRBJ1-5, the V gene TRBV6-6, with a weak D call TRBD1 (6 bases). Trimming stripped 7 bases from V and 5 bases from J, with 15 bases between. The germline gives CDR1 MNHNY, CDR2 SVGAGI (reference sequence). This CDR3 has 14 residues. The DNA of the CDR3 is TGTGCCAGCACCCACTTAGGGGGGCATCAGCCCCAGCATTTT. It encodes CASTHLGGHQPQHF.

This clonotype was counted ten times or more. This chain connects TRBV4-3 to TRBJ2-3; D not resolved. Germline CDR1 reads LGHNA; CDR2 reads YSLEER. The ends were cut back, 1 base at V and 0 bases at J, with 8 bases in the middle. The CDR3 is made up of 15 amino acids. DNA of the CDR3: TGCGCCAGCAGCCAAGGTTCGACTAGCACAGATACGCAGTATTTT. Translation gives CASSQGSTSTDTQYF.

This clonotype was seen more than once but under ten times. The chain combines TRBV4-1 with TRBJ2-7; 7 nucleotides agree with TRBD2. V trimming: 4 bases; J trimming: 7 bases; junction bases outside the gene matches: 10. Per germline, CDR1 MGHRA and CDR2 YSYEKL. The CDR3 sequence is 14 residues long. In DNA, the CDR3 is TGCGCCAGCAGCCCTAAACAGGCGGGAGTAGAGCAGTACTTC. This encodes CASSPKQAGVEQYF.

The V gene is TRBV12-5, the J gene TRBJ2-1, with D unclear. CDR3 length: 12 residues. Germline lookup yields CDR1 LGHNT and CDR2 FRNRAP. V lost 7 bases to trimming and J lost 8 bases, with 12 bases between them. This CDR3 is CASELYAYEQFF. CDR3 nucleotide sequence: TGTGCTAGTGAACTATATGCGTATGAGCAGTTCTTC.

The rearrangement links TRBV27 to TRBJ2-7, with 8 nucleotides matching TRBD1. The J segment lost 6 bases and the V segment lost 4 bases, leaving 5 bases of the junction unmatched. The CDR3 covers 13 residues. CDR1 and CDR2 (germline): MNHEY, SMNVEV (reference sequence). The CDR3 loop is CASSSTGGREQYF. In nucleotides, the CDR3 is TGTGCCAGCAGTTCAACAGGGGGACGCGAGCAGTACTTC.

This clonotype was observed many times. The chain carries TRBV6-6 and TRBJ1-3; 7 bases fit TRBD1. This CDR3 is built from 14 residues. Losses at the gene ends were 7 bases for V and 8 bases for J; bases not matched to a gene: 11. Germline values: CDR1 MNHNY, CDR2 SVGAGI (reference sequence). As DNA, the CDR3 is TGTGCCAGCATCTACAGGGGCTTGGTTCACACCATATATTTT. It is translated as CASIYRGLVHTIYF.

Of note for this clonotype: One end of the junction does not line up with germline, which may come from a read error. This chain links TRBV4-1 with TRBJ2-3; D is possibly TRBD1 (6 bases). Germline values: CDR1 MGHRA, CDR2 YSYEKL. CDR3 length: 14 residues. The CDR3 loop reads CASSQGPGADTRYF. The CDR3 nucleotides read TGCGCCAGCAGCCAAGGTCCAGGGGCAGATACGCGGTATTTT.

This clonotype showed up many times. The chain couples TRBV6-2 or TRBV6-3 to TRBJ2-2, with D perhaps matching TRBD1 (6 bases). CDR1 is MNHEY and CDR2 is SVGEGT in the germline V gene. V lost 8 bases and J lost 0, with 7 bases in between. The CDR3 has 13 residues. The DNA of the CDR3 is TGTGCCAGCCACAGGGCGAACACCGGGGAGCTGTTTTTT. It codes for CASHRANTGELFF.

Concerning this clonotype itself: A much larger clone differs by one base, so this may be a read error. The CDR3 region has the DNA TGCAGCGTTCGGCAACCGAACACCGGGGAGCTGTTTTTT. This encodes CSVRQPNTGELFF. The rearrangement links TRBV29-1 to TRBJ2-2; D is uncertain. Trimming removed 5 bases from V and 0 bases from J, with 7 bases in between. CDR3 length: 13 residues. CDR1 is SQVTM, CDR2 ANQGSEA, per germline.

In the case of this clonotype: A clone one base away is much larger, so this may be a read error. The rearrangement joins TRBV7-3 to TRBJ2-7, with no clear D. Germline V gene sequence: CDR1 SGHTA, CDR2 FQGTGA. There are 11 residues in the CDR3. The CDR3 sequence: CAGRFLLERNF. The CDR3 bases are TGTGCCGGCCGTTTTCTTCTAGAAAGGAACTTC.

In its sample, this clonotype was seen a few times. The chain carries TRBV23-1 and TRBJ1-6; D unclear. TRBV23-1 is treated as an ORF (open reading frame) with a function not yet certain. The CDR3 loop spans 17 amino acids. Between the trimmed V and J ends, which lost 0 bases and 1 base, there was a span of 10 bases. The CDR3 protein is CASSQSPGISYNSPLHF. CDR3 in DNA: TGCGCCAGCAGTCAATCTCCGGGCATTTCCTATAATTCACCCCTCCACTTT.

This clonotype was seen just once. This chain connects TRBV4-2 to TRBJ2-1; D could derive from TRBD1 or TRBD2 (7 bases each). CDR3 length: 17 amino acids. V was cut by 4 bases and J by 7 bases, with 23 bases left in between. Germline V lookup: CDR1 LGHNA, CDR2 YNFKEQ. CDR3 protein: CASSREHLGRGRNEQFF. CDR3 DNA: TGTGCCAGCAGCCGAGAGCACCTGGGGAGGGGGCGGAATGAGCAGTTCTTC.

The rearrangement uses TRBV19 and TRBJ2-2, with no clear D. V was pared by 6 bases and J by 8 bases, with 16 bases between. There are 14 residues in the CDR3. Germline CDR1 LNHDA, CDR2 SQIVND (reference sequence). The CDR3 here is CASRITSSLGELFF. CDR3 nucleotides: TGTGCCAGTAGGATAACCAGTTCTTTAGGGGAGCTGTTTTTT.

This clonotype was counted a few times. J is TRBJ2-7 and V is TRBV20-1; 12 positions match TRBD1. The CDR3 totals 15 residues. The germline CDR1 and CDR2 sequences are DFQATT and SNEGSKA (reference sequence). The J segment lost 4 bases and the V segment lost 0 bases, leaving 4 bases of the junction unmatched. The CDR3 DNA follows: TGCAGTGCTAGAGACGGGACAGGGGGCCAGTACGAGCAGTACTTC. Protein: CSARDGTGGQYEQYF.

The rearrangement links TRBV27 to TRBJ2-7; TRBD2 matches at 7 bases. The CDR3 has 14 amino acids. Trimming at V came to 2 bases and at J to 6 bases, leaving 7 bases not matched to a gene. Germline CDR1 and CDR2: MNHEY and SMNVEV (reference sequence). CDR3 sequence reads: CASSLIGRTSEQYF. The CDR3 DNA reads as TGTGCCAGCAGTTTAATCGGGAGGACGTCCGAGCAGTACTTC.

Many counts were recorded for this clonotype. CDR3 sequence reads: CASAGGGSEAFF. The CDR3 DNA reads TGTGCCAGCGCGGGTGGTGGATCTGAAGCTTTCTTT. The rearrangement links TRBV12-3 or TRBV12-4 to TRBJ1-1, with D unresolved. The CDR3 runs 12 residues. Trimming stripped 8 bases from V and 6 bases from J, with 13 bases between.